The rows below give T cell receptor beta chains drawn from one sample of a study of identical twins. Each CDR3 protein gets one entry after TCRdb re-called the 5' RACE reads with MiXCR. The repertoire includes 450,000 or so distinct CDR3 sequences, 13% to 15% of them detected once, and approximately 0.52% sits in the top ten. This sample also appeared in a second study, on yellow fever vaccine responses in identical twins.

Material: CD4+ T cells sorted from blood. The receptors were sampled from a woman aged 18-35 years in good health. Each CDR3 is given with its conserved first and last residue. The order of the fields is J gene, D gene, V gene, clone size, CDR3 protein, CDR3 DNA. The D gene is left open where the match is weak. A clone size is listed for some rows: how often the clone was seen (once, few, many), or a class if it is expanded.

TRBJ1-1,.,TRBV12-3/TRBV12-4,many,CASRKSDRNTEAFF,TGTGCCAGCAGGAAAAGCGACAGGAACACTGAAGCTTTCTTT
TRBJ2-1,TRBD2,TRBV11-2,few,CASSYGLAGPQRSSYNEQFF,TGTGCCAGCAGCTATGGACTAGCTGGACCACAGAGGAGCTCCTACAATGAGCAGTTCTTC
TRBJ1-1,.,TRBV7-9,.,CASSLMVPEAFF,TGTGCCAGCAGCTTAATGGTCCCAGAAGCTTTCTTT
TRBJ1-6,.,TRBV12-3/TRBV12-4,few,CASRLGQYNSPLHF,TGTGCCAGCAGACTCGGACAGTATAATTCACCCCTCCACTTT
TRBJ2-1,TRBD2,TRBV25-1,once,CASSEHPGTSINNEQFF,TGTGCCAGCAGTGAACACCCCGGGACTAGTATCAACAATGAGCAGTTCTTC
TRBJ2-7,TRBD1,TRBV12-3/TRBV12-4,.,CASSSGQVLLF,TGTGCCAGCAGTTCGGGACAGGTCCTCCTCTTC
TRBJ1-1,.,TRBV30,few,CAWSGVARNTEAFF,TGTGCCTGGAGTGGGGTGGCCCGGAACACTGAAGCTTTCTTT
TRBJ2-1,TRBD2,TRBV7-2,few,CASSLLAGAIYNEQFF,TGTGCCAGCAGCTTACTAGCGGGAGCGATTTACAATGAGCAGTTCTTC
TRBJ2-5,.,TRBV7-2,few,CASSSSGIQETQYF,TGTGCCAGCAGCTCCTCAGGGATACAAGAGACCCAGTACTTC
TRBJ2-7,.,TRBV3-1,.,CASSQDARDYEQYF,TGTGCCAGCAGCCAAGACGCCAGGGACTACGAGCAGTACTTC
TRBJ2-2,.,TRBV6-5,.,CASSYSKGQLFF,TGTGCCAGCAGTTACTCGAAGGGGCAGCTGTTTTTT
TRBJ2-2,.,TRBV18,few,CASSPYTGELFF,TGTGCCAGCTCACCATACACCGGGGAGCTGTTTTTT
TRBJ2-1,.,TRBV14,few,CASSQEQAPSYNERFF,TGTGCCAGCAGCCAAGAACAGGCCCCCTCCTACAATGAGCGTTTCTTC
TRBJ2-1,TRBD2,TRBV10-1,.,CASSVRASGRDEQFF,TGCGCCAGCAGTGTACGGGCTAGCGGGAGGGATGAGCAGTTCTTC
TRBJ2-7,TRBD1,TRBV7-2,few,CASSLKTGGGYEQYF,TGTGCCAGCAGCTTAAAAACAGGGGGCGGCTACGAGCAGTACTTC
TRBJ2-7,TRBD2,TRBV4-2,.,CASSPRLAGASYEQYF,TGTGCCAGCAGCCCACGCCTAGCGGGCGCGTCCTACGAGCAGTACTTC
TRBJ1-1,.,TRBV5-1,.,CASSPRAVKNTEAFF,TGCGCCAGCAGCCCTAGGGCAGTCAAGAACACTGAAGCTTTCTTT
TRBJ2-3,TRBD1,TRBV24-1,few,CATSDGQGVVRDTQYF,TGTGCCACCAGTGATGGGCAGGGGGTTGTTCGAGATACGCAGTATTTT
TRBJ2-1,.,TRBV20-1,few,CSASYPRAGFDEQFF,TGCAGTGCTAGTTATCCTAGAGCCGGTTTCGATGAGCAGTTCTTC
TRBJ2-5,TRBD1,TRBV12-3/TRBV12-4,many,CASTRDRGRETQYF,TGTGCCAGCACCCGGGACAGGGGGCGTGAGACCCAGTACTTC
TRBJ2-1,.,TRBV11-3,.,CASSEAGSLGEQFF,TGTGCCAGCAGCGAGGCGGGGTCCTTGGGTGAGCAGTTCTTC
TRBJ2-2,TRBD2,TRBV20-1,.,CSAPSRGVTGELFF,TGCAGTGCCCCGTCCCGGGGGGTCACCGGGGAGCTGTTTTTT
TRBJ2-2,.,TRBV20-1,few,CSAPRLSGPSNTGELFF,TGCAGTGCGCCCCGGTTATCGGGGCCTAGTAACACCGGGGAGCTGTTTTTT
TRBJ2-5,.,TRBV5-6,.,CASSAEPFREETQYF,TGTGCCAGCAGCGCCGAACCCTTCAGGGAAGAGACCCAGTACTTC
TRBJ2-1,TRBD2,TRBV7-9,few,CASSFPTSGGPYNEQFF,TGTGCCAGCAGCTTCCCGACTAGCGGGGGGCCTTACAATGAGCAGTTCTTC
TRBJ2-5,.,TRBV29-1,few,CSVDGGQETQYF,TGCAGCGTTGATGGCGGGCAAGAGACCCAGTACTTC
TRBJ2-7,TRBD2,TRBV2,few,CAIGTSGGESYEQYF,TGTGCCATCGGGACTAGCGGGGGGGAGTCCTACGAGCAGTACTTC
TRBJ1-1,.,TRBV12-3/TRBV12-4,many,CASSPREGSEAFF,TGTGCCAGCAGCCCCCGGGAGGGCTCTGAAGCTTTCTTT
TRBJ1-5,TRBD1,TRBV28,.,CASSRQGGFQPQHF,TGTGCCAGCAGTCGACAGGGAGGCTTTCAGCCCCAGCATTTT
TRBJ1-1,TRBD1,TRBV20-1,.,CSARAGGGTEAFF,TGCAGTGCTAGGGCAGGGGGTGGCACTGAAGCTTTCTTT
TRBJ1-5,.,TRBV7-9,.,CASSLFRQGFSNQPQHF,TGTGCCAGCAGCTTATTCCGACAAGGTTTTAGCAATCAGCCCCAGCATTTT
TRBJ2-2,TRBD1,TRBV9,few,CASRSHRQGFGELFF,TGTGCCAGCAGATCACATAGACAGGGCTTCGGGGAGCTGTTTTTT
TRBJ2-5,.,TRBV10-1,.,CASSEVYTETQYF,TGCGCCAGCAGTGAAGTGTACACGGAGACCCAGTACTTC
TRBJ2-2,TRBD2,TRBV9,few,CASSTGLAATGTGELFF,TGTGCCAGCAGCACCGGACTAGCGGCAACGGGTACCGGGGAGCTGTTTTTT
TRBJ2-7,.,TRBV7-2,.,CASSLSIAQTYEQYF,TGTGCCAGCAGCTTATCGATCGCACAGACCTACGAGCAGTACTTC
TRBJ2-2,.,TRBV6-5,.,CASSQGRGELFF,TGTGCCAGCAGCCAAGGGCGCGGGGAGCTGTTTTTT
TRBJ2-7,.,TRBV29-1,.,CSVRFGGRSSYEQYF,TGCAGCGTTCGCTTCGGGGGGCGCAGCTCCTACGAGCAGTACTTC
TRBJ2-7,.,TRBV20-1,.,CSAPGTNIYEQYF,TGCAGTGCTCCAGGGACAAACATCTACGAGCAGTACTTC
TRBJ2-7,.,TRBV6-5,few,CASSLGVNYEQYF,TGTGCCAGCAGTTTAGGGGTGAACTACGAGCAGTACTTC
TRBJ1-4,.,TRBV5-1,.,CASSPGTGLFNEKLFF,TGCGCCAGCAGCCCTGGGACGGGGCTTTTTAATGAAAAACTGTTTTTT
TRBJ2-2,.,TRBV5-1,.,CASSTLTNTGELFF,TGCGCCAGCAGCACGTTAACGAACACCGGGGAGCTGTTTTTT
TRBJ2-7,.,TRBV7-2,.,CASSLTGTTVGYF,TGTGCCAGCAGCTTAACCGGGACAACGGTAGGGTACTTC
TRBJ2-5,.,TRBV6-6,.,CASSNRVGETQYF,TGTGCCAGCAGTAACAGGGTGGGAGAGACCCAGTACTTC
TRBJ2-4,.,TRBV5-5,few,CASSPSGTAGIQYF,TGTGCCAGCAGCCCTTCTGGGACGGCCGGCATTCAGTACTTC
TRBJ1-4,TRBD1,TRBV5-1,few,CASSLMGQGGEKLFF,TGCGCCAGCAGCTTGATGGGACAGGGTGGCGAAAAACTGTTTTTT
TRBJ2-5,TRBD1,TRBV28,many,CASTQGARETQYF,TGTGCCAGCACACAGGGGGCTCGGGAGACCCAGTACTTC
TRBJ1-6,.,TRBV15,few,CATSRERENNSPLHF,TGTGCCACCAGCAGAGAGCGGGAGAATAATTCACCCCTCCACTTT
TRBJ2-7,.,TRBV3-1,.,CASSPRTRTAVEQYF,TGTGCCAGCAGCCCGAGGACTAGGACAGCCGTAGAGCAGTACTTC
TRBJ2-1,.,TRBV7-9,.,CASSLASEQFF,TGTGCCAGCAGCCTCGCCTCTGAGCAGTTCTTC
TRBJ2-7,.,TRBV18,few,CASSPQRETYEQYF,TGTGCCAGCTCACCACAAAGGGAGACCTACGAGCAGTACTTC
TRBJ1-5,TRBD1,TRBV12-5,.,CASASDTGGVSNQPQHF,TGTGCTAGTGCCTCGGACACAGGGGGCGTGAGCAATCAGCCCCAGCATTTT
TRBJ1-1,.,TRBV6-5,.,CASSYNPGASTEAFF,TGTGCCAGCAGTTACAATCCAGGGGCATCGACTGAAGCTTTCTTT
TRBJ2-7,.,TRBV7-2,.,CASNRDSSSYEQYF,TGTGCCAGCAACCGGGATTCAAGCTCCTACGAGCAGTACTTC